This TCR beta chain was recovered during a study of blood T cell repertoires in COVID-19. Study summary: Sites across the United States, Italy and Spain contributed samples from acute and convalescent COVID-19. Sources were T cells, B-cell-depleted T cells, or PBMCs; the material itself was cDNA or gDNA.

The germline gives CDR1 SGHAT, CDR2 FQNNGV. This CDR3 is built from 15 residues. The junction had 7 bases not matched to a gene; V was cut back by 5 bases and J by 2 bases. Per the original data handling: Amplification with reference gene primers provided the estimates of nucleated cell counts. The repertoire was sequenced with immunoSEQ multiplex PCR; TCRdb's copy has only in-frame clones and lacks some. V and J calls and clone size follow that table, whereas D and trimming were derived from the DNA. The sample lists 200,000 to 250,000 clones, about 88% seen once, with around 2.7% in the top ten. The sequence derives from a man aged 60-69 years with acute or convalescent COVID-19. The genes are TRBV11-2 and TRBJ2-7; TRBD1 agrees at 9 bases. Sequenced: peripheral blood. CDR3 DNA sequence: TGTGCCAGCAGCGGGACCGGGACAGGGACCTACGAGCAGTACTTC. This codes for CASSGTGTGTYEQYF.